These 21 T cell receptor beta chains originate from one sample sequenced in a study of blood T cell repertoires in COVID-19 (dated by TCRdb to 2018 to 2021). Preparation of the library involved the immunoSEQ multiplex PCR assay. The immuneACCESS repertoire file appears here via TCRdb, limited to in-frame rearrangements. These files lack a portion of the clones; in checked studies, under half of the deficit traces to unresolved V genes, and the cause of the others is not known. The sample table lists about 200,000 clones, 80% of them with a count of one. Roughly 6.4% of the sample is taken by the ten largest. Source material: peripheral blood. These receptors all stem from a man in his 60s with acute or convalescent COVID-19.

The chain couples TRBV18 to TRBJ2-1; 9 bases align to TRBD2. V was clipped by 3 bases and J by 4 bases; unmatched bases: 1. Germline CDR1 reads KGHSH; CDR2 reads LQKENI. The CDR3 contains 14 residues. Written as DNA, the CDR3 is TGTGCCAGCTCACCGGCGGGGGGGTACAATGAGCAGTTCTTC. Protein: CASSPAGGYNEQFF.

V gene TRBV7-3 combines with J gene TRBJ2-1; TRBD2 aligns across 9 bases. The V gene's germline CDR1 is SGHTA and CDR2 FQGTGA. V shed 4 bases and J 4 bases; nucleotides not matched to a gene: 2. The CDR3 covers 14 residues. The CDR3 DNA reads as TGTGCCAGCAGCTCCAGCGGGGGGTACAATGAGCAGTTCTTC. This codes for CASSSSGGYNEQFF.

The V gene is TRBV5-1, the J gene TRBJ1-1, with 7 bases lining up with TRBD1. Germline V gene sequence: CDR1 SGHRS, CDR2 YFSETQ. With V trimmed by 6 bases and J by 1 base, 9 bases remained unmatched. CDR3 length: 15 amino acids. The CDR3 here is CASTQRQGRNTEAFF. CDR3 DNA sequence: TGCGCCAGCACACAACGACAGGGTAGGAACACTGAAGCTTTCTTT.

A word on this clone: This CDR3 is also generated by other DNA sequences in the sample. This chain joins TRBV18 and TRBJ1-5; D is perhaps TRBD1 (6 bases). This CDR3 comprises 14 residues. The V gene's germline CDR1 is KGHSH and CDR2 LQKENI. V was cut by 5 bases and J by 5 bases, with 13 bases left in between. Here the CDR3 reads CASSGTGRDQPQHF. CDR3 DNA: TGTGCCAGCTCAGGTACAGGGCGGGATCAGCCCCAGCATTTT.

For the CDR3, the DNA is TGTGCCAGCAGTTACCCTCGGGGTCACCATCGGGGAGGCTACACCTTC. This sequence encodes CASSYPRGHHRGGYTF. The V call is TRBV6-2 or TRBV6-3, the J call TRBJ1-2; D is unclear. V gave up 2 bases and J gave up 8 bases, with 21 bases separating them. Germline V gives CDR1 MNHEY, CDR2 SVGEGT. The CDR3 is made up of 16 amino acids.

This chain joins TRBV5-4 and TRBJ2-7; D ambiguous. Germline loops: CDR1 SGHNT, CDR2 YYREEE (reference sequence). Trimming took 3 bases from V and 5 from J, leaving 6 bases between them. The CDR3 covers 11 residues. The CDR3 DNA reads as TGTGCCAGCAGCTACTACAACGAGCAGTACTTC. Its translation is CASSYYNEQYF.

This chain joins TRBV5-5 and TRBJ1-1; TRBD1 is a possible D gene (5 bases). The CDR3 has 13 residues. Germline V gives CDR1 SGHKS, CDR2 YYEKEE (reference sequence). V shed 3 bases and J shed 4 bases, with 10 bases lying between them. CDR3 sequence: CASSSTGVTEAFF. Written as DNA, the CDR3 is TGTGCCAGCAGCTCTACAGGAGTCACTGAAGCTTTCTTT.

V gene TRBV5-1 combines with J gene TRBJ1-5; D might be TRBD1 (5 bases). With 4 bases removed from V and 4 bases from J, the gap between germline ends came to 15 bases. This CDR3 spans 15 amino acids. CDR1 is SGHRS, CDR2 YFSETQ, per germline. CDR3 DNA sequence: TGCGCCAGCAGCGAGGTGGGGCTTCTGAATCAGCCCCAGCATTTT. Translating it yields CASSEVGLLNQPQHF.

A note on this clone: The junction and the germline gene differ at one end; a read error may be behind it. V and J are TRBV28 and TRBJ1-2; D uncertain. Germline-derived CDR1 and CDR2 are MDHEN and SYDVKM. The CDR3 runs to 12 residues. The DNA of the CDR3 is TGTGCCGGCAGTTTAGTGGGCCTGAACTACACCTTC. This gives the protein CAGSLVGLNYTF.

The rearrangement joins TRBV5-1 to TRBJ1-4; TRBD1 aligns across 9 bases. Trimming at V came to 4 bases and at J to 8 bases, leaving 9 bases not matched to a gene. The CDR3 is made up of 15 amino acids. CDR1 and CDR2 from the germline V gene are SGHRS and YFSETQ. CDR3 sequence reads: CASSPGQGLGEKLFF. The CDR3 DNA reads TGCGCCAGCAGCCCCGGACAGGGGCTAGGGGAAAAACTGTTTTTT.

The chain has TRBV5-1 and TRBJ1-3, with 11 bases that match TRBD1. The CDR3 is 15 residues long. Germline CDR1 SGHRS, CDR2 YFSETQ. The trim removed 4 bases at V and 2 bases at J, leaving 2 bases unmatched. The CDR3 reads CASSPGQGAGNTIYF. In nucleotides, the CDR3 is TGCGCCAGCAGCCCGGGACAGGGGGCTGGAAACACCATATATTTT.

The chain uses TRBV7-2 and TRBJ1-3; no firm D call. The CDR3 totals 16 residues. Trimming stripped 1 base from V and 0 bases from J, with 10 bases between. Germline V lookup: CDR1 SGHTA, CDR2 FQGNSA. For the CDR3, the DNA is TGTGCCAGCAGCTTAGTGGCGGCAAGCTCTGGAAACACCATATATTTT. It encodes CASSLVAASSGNTIYF.

This chain links TRBV11-3 with TRBJ2-1, with a possible D match to TRBD2 (6 bases). The V gene lost 1 base and the J gene lost 0 bases, with 7 bases spanning the gap. CDR3 length: 15 residues. Germline CDR1 SGHNT, CDR2 YENEEA. CDR3 sequence: CASSLAGDSYNEQFF. The CDR3, as DNA: TGTGCCAGCAGCTTAGCGGGGGACTCCTACAATGAGCAGTTCTTC.

Remarks on this clone: The same CDR3 arises from other DNA sequences in this sample as well. The chain combines TRBV10-2 with TRBJ1-2, with a tentative D call TRBD1 (6 bases). CDR3 length equals 15 residues. V was clipped by 2 bases and J by 0 bases, with 10 bases between them. CDR1 is WSHSY, CDR2 SAAADI, per germline. CDR3 amino acids: CASSEGGAPNYGYTF. The CDR3 DNA is TGCGCCAGCAGTGAGGGGGGGGCGCCTAACTATGGCTACACCTTC.

The J gene is TRBJ1-6, the V gene TRBV6-5; TRBD1 is a possible D gene (5 bases). The germline V gene has CDR1 MNHEY and CDR2 SVGAGI. V was clipped by 10 bases and J by 9 bases, with 22 bases between them. CDR3 length equals 15 residues. Here the CDR3 DNA reads TGTGCCACCAAATGGGAAGGGGAGGCGGCTTCACCCCTCCACTTT. Encoded protein: CATKWEGEAASPLHF.

This chain connects TRBV2 to TRBJ1-5, with D possibly matching TRBD1 (5 bases). The germline gives CDR1 SNHLY, CDR2 FYNNEI. The CDR3 is made up of 13 amino acids. V gave up 6 bases and J gave up 0 bases, with 6 bases separating them. CDR3: CASSRDSNQPQHF. CDR3 in DNA: TGTGCCAGCAGCAGGGATAGCAATCAGCCCCAGCATTTT.

The V call is TRBV10-3, the J call TRBJ2-5, with 7 bases lining up with TRBD2. The CDR3 length is 14 residues. In germline, CDR1 is ENHRY, CDR2 SYGVKD. V dropped 10 bases and J dropped 3; count of bases not matched to a gene: 11. In DNA form, the CDR3 reads TGTGCCACCGCATTAGCGGGTCCGAAAGAGACCCAGTACTTC. This gives the protein CATALAGPKETQYF.

The V gene is TRBV5-1, the J gene TRBJ2-1; D is unclear. Germline V gene sequence: CDR1 SGHRS, CDR2 YFSETQ. The CDR3 covers 13 residues. Trimming left V 4 bases short and J 0 bases short, with 5 bases between. CDR3 loop: CASSPDSYNEQFF. Written as DNA, the CDR3 is TGCGCCAGCAGCCCAGACTCCTACAATGAGCAGTTCTTC.

The rearrangement links TRBV5-1 to TRBJ1-1; D is perhaps TRBD1 (5 bases). The CDR3 is made up of 12 amino acids. The germline V gene encodes CDR1 SGHRS and CDR2 YFSETQ. V gave up 0 bases and J gave up 8 bases, with 8 bases separating them. The chain's CDR3 is CASSLVRGEAFF. In DNA form, the CDR3 reads TGCGCCAGCAGCTTGGTTAGGGGAGAAGCTTTCTTT. The whole variable domain, filled in from reference TRBV5-1 and TRBJ1-1, reads KAGVTQTPRYLIKTRGQQVTLSCSPISGHRSVSWYQQTPGQGLQFLFEYFSETQRNKGNFPGRFSGRQFSNSRSEMNVSTLELGDSALYLCASSLVRGEAFFGQGTRLTVV.

The chain has TRBV12-5 and TRBJ2-2, with no clear D. The CDR3 is 14 residues long. Germline V lookup: CDR1 LGHNT, CDR2 FRNRAP. The V and J ends lost 1 base and 2 bases respectively, with 5 bases between them. The CDR3 DNA reads TGTGCTAGTGGTTTGGGGCCCAACACCGGGGAGCTGTTTTTT. Residues: CASGLGPNTGELFF.

This clone is medium-sized. J is TRBJ2-7 and V is TRBV27; 8 nucleotides agree with TRBD2. After removal of 2 bases from V and 4 bases from J, the junction contained 7 bases not matched to a gene. The germline V gene has CDR1 MNHEY and CDR2 SMNVEV (reference sequence). The CDR3 contains 15 residues. The DNA of the CDR3 is TGTGCCAGCAGTTTAAGTGCCGGGGGGGGATACGAGCAGTACTTC. Amino acid sequence: CASSLSAGGGYEQYF.